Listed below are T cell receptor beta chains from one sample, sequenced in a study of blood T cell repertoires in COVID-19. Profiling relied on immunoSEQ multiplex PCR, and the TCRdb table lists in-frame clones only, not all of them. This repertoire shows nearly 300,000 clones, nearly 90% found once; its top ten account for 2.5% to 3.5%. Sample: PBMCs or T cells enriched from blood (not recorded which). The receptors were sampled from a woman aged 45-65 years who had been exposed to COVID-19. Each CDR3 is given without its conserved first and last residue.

ASSSPDRDRGSYEQY | TRBV7-9 | 15
ASRGRGRTTDTQY | TRBV2 | 13
ASSFNRESGNTIY | TRBV19 | 13
ASRLAGTPVELF | TRBV28 | 12
ASSTGTSGGASGNEQF | TRBV19 | 16
ASSEEMRQSYEQY | TRBV2 | 13
ASRRDRNNQPQH | TRBV6-5 | 12
AISDQGVVNTEAF | TRBV10-3 | 13
ASSSLGGNYGYT | TRBV5-4 | 12
ASSPRRQSLYEKLF | TRBV4-1 | 14
ASSYGDTRETQY | TRBV6-2/TRBV6-3 | 12
ASSALGGSNYNSPLH | TRBV28 | 15
ASSGGATFGNTIY | TRBV19 | 13
ASRPPGLYEQY | TRBV19 | 11
ASGTGGTYNSPLH | TRBV5-8 | 13
AWSEETGYSYEQY | TRBV30 | 13
ASISQTYEQY | TRBV28 | 10
ASSSYRISNYEQY | TRBV27 | 13
ASNPTVISNQPQH | TRBV19 | 13
ASSPRTGVQETQY | TRBV18 | 13
ASSSRGRTNEKLF | TRBV7-2 | 13
ASSPAGTGFIGELF | TRBV5-4 | 14
ASSPRDRGSNQPQH | TRBV18 | 14
ASSIPPSVNTQY | TRBV28 | 12